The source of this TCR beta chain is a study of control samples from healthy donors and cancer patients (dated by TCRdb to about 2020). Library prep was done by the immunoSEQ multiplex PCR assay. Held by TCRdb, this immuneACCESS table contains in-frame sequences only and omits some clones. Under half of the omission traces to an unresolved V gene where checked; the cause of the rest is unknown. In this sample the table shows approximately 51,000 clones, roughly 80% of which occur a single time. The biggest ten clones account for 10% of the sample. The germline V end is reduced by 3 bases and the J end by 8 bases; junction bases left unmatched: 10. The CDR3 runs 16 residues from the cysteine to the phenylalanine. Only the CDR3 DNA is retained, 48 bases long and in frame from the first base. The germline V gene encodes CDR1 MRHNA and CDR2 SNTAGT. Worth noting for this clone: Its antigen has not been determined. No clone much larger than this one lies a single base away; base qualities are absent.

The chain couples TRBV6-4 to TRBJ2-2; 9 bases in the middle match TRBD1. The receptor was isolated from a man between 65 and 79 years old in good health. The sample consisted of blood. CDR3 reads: CASSDCKQGARGELFF. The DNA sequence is TGTGCCAGCAGTGATTGTAAACAGGGGGCGAGGGGGGAGCTGTTTTTT.